A single TCR beta chain is shown here with its context. The sample belongs to a study of blood T cell repertoires in COVID-19. Looking at the study overall: Spain, Italy and the United States supplied samples that represented acute and convalescent COVID-19. PBMCs, B-cell-depleted T cells, or T cells provided the cDNA or gDNA that made up the material.

Germline CDR1 and CDR2: KGHSH and LQKENI. There are 16 residues in the CDR3. The trim removed 2 bases at V and 5 bases at J, leaving 6 bases unmatched. Authors' analysis steps: Reference gene primer amplification gave nucleated cell count estimates. Using immunoSEQ multiplex PCR, the repertoire was profiled, and TCRdb retains in-frame clones only, with some absent. V and J calls and clone size are those listed in that table; D and trimming were worked out from the DNA. The sample shows fewer than 150,000 clones, about 88% of them seen only once. This receptor was taken from a human donor in a cohort sampled during active COVID-19. The sequenced sample consisted of peripheral blood. The rearrangement links TRBV18 to TRBJ2-1; 10 bases align to TRBD1. CDR3 loop: CASSPKSGTGDNEQFF. CDR3 sequence (DNA): TGTGCCAGCTCACCAAAGTCGGGGACAGGGGACAATGAGCAGTTCTTC. The full variable domain, with the rest looked up from reference TRBV18 and TRBJ2-1, is NAGVMQNPRHLVRRRGQEARLRCSPMKGHSHVYWYRQLPEEGLKFMVYLQKENIIDESGMPKERFSAEFPKEGPSILRIQQVVRGDSAAYFCASSPKSGTGDNEQFFGPGTRLTVL.